This T cell receptor (beta chain) was observed in a study of cytomegalovirus exposure and HLA in healthy donors. Study details: HLA-typed donors were the source of 83 million or so unique TCRs, which an early data release held. General observations from the study: Trimming of TCR beta V- and J-genes showed a link, identified in a later analysis, to a missense DCLRE1C variant. Common viral pathogens (according to a later analysis) appeared linked to several of the most significant clusters. The CMV antigen specificity of a few CMV-associated chains was confirmed through in vitro analysis.

The CDR3 contains 14 residues. Looked up from germline, CDR1 is GTSNPN and CDR2 is SVGIG (reference sequence). V lost 1 base and J lost 0, with 7 bases in between. Primers included in the PCR were 60 Vbeta and 13 Jbeta primers. Sequencing used immunoSEQ multiplex PCR; TCRdb keeps in-frame clones, though not all of them. The repertoire holds some 120,000 clones, with approximately 73% as singletons. Points on this clone: The target antigen is unknown.

The specimen was PBMCs. The TCR comes from a man in his fifties or sixties in good health and CMV-seropositive. This sequence joins TRBV30 and TRBJ1-3; D is unresolved. CDR3 DNA: TGTGCCTGGAGTGAAGCCTACTCTGGAAACACCATATATTTT. Protein product: CAWSEAYSGNTIYF.